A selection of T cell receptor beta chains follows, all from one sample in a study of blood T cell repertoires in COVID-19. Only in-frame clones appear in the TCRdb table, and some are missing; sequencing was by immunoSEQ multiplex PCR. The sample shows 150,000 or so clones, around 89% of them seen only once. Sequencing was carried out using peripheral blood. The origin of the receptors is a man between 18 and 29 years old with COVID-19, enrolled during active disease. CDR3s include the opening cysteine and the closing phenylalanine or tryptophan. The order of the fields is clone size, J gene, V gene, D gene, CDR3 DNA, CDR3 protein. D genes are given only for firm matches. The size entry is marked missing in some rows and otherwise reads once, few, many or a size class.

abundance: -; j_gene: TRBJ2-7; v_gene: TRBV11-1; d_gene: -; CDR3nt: TGTGCCAGCAGCTTACTCGGCGAGCAGTACTTC; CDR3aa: CASSLLGEQYF
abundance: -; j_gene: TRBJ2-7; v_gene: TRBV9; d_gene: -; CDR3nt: TGTGCCAGCAGCGGACTACAATCCGAGCAGTACTTC; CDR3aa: CASSGLQSEQYF
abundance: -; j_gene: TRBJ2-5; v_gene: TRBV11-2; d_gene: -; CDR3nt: TGTGCCAGCAGCTTAGATCTAAGACTACAAGAGACCCAGTACTTC; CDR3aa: CASSLDLRLQETQYF
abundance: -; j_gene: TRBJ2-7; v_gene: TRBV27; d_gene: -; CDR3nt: TGTGCCAGCAGTTTAAGGCGGCAATACGAGCAGTACTTC; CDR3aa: CASSLRRQYEQYF
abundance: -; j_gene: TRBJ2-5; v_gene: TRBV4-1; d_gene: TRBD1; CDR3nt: TGCGCCAGCAGCTTCTGGACAGGGGGGGAGACCCAGTACTTC; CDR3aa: CASSFWTGGETQYF
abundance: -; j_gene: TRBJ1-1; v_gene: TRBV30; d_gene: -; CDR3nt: TGTGCCTGTGAAGGCAGGGGTGACACTGAAGCTTTCTTT; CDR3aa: CACEGRGDTEAFF
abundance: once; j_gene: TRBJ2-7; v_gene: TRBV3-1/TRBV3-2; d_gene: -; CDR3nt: TGTGCCAGCAGCCTAGCGCTCGAGCAGTACTTC; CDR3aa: CASSLALEQYF
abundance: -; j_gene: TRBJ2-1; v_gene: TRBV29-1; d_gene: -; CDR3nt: TGCAGCGTTGCGGTTCCTATAGAGGAGTTCTTC; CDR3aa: CSVAVPIEEFF
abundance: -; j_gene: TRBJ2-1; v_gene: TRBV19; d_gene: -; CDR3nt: TGTGCCACTAATTCGGGGGTGGGGAATGAGCAGTTCTTC; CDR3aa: CATNSGVGNEQFF
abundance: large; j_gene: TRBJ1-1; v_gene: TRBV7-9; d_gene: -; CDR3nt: TGTGCCAGCAGCCCCCCTGCAGGTGACACTGAAGCTTTCTTT; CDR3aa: CASSPPAGDTEAFF
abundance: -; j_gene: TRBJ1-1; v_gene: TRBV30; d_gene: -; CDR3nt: TGTGCCTGGAGTCCCCGTGGGGGCTGGAGCACTGAAGCTTTCTTT; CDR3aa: CAWSPRGGWSTEAFF
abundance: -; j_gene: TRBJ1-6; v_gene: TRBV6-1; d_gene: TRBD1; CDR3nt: TGTGCCAGCAGACGACCCGGGACAGGGGACTCACCCCTCCACTTT; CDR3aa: CASRRPGTGDSPLHF
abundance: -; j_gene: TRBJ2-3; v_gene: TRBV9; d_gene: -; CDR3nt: TGTGCCAGCAGCGTAATGGGGGGTTCCATTAGCACAGATACGCAGTATTTT; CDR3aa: CASSVMGGSISTDTQYF
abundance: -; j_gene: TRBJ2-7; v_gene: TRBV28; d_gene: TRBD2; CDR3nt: TGTGCCAGCAGCGGACTAGCGGGAGGCCCTATTCGGGACGAGCAGTACTTC; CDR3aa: CASSGLAGGPIRDEQYF
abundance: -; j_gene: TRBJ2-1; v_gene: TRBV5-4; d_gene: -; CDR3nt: TGTGCCAGCAGCTTGGAGCTAGCGAGTGGCAACGAGCAGTTCTTC; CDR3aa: CASSLELASGNEQFF
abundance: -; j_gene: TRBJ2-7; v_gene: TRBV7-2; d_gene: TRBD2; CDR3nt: TGTGCCAGCAGCCGCCGGGGACTAGCGACCTCCTACGAGCAGTACTTC; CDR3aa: CASSRRGLATSYEQYF
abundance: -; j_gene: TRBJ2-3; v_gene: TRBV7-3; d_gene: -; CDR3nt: TGTGCCAGCAGCCCCTTCGGAGGCCTCGGGGCAGATACGCAGTATTTT; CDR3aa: CASSPFGGLGADTQYF